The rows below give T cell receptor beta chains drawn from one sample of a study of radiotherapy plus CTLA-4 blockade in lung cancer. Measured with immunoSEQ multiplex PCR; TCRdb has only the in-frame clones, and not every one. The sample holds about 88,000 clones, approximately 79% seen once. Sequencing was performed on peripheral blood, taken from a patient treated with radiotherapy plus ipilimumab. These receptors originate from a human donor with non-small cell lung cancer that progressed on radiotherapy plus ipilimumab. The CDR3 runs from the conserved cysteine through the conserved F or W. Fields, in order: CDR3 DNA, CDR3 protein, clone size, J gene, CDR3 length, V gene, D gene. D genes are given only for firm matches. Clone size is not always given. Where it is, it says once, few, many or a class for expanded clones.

TGTGCCAGCAGTCAGGGGGCCGGGGTGAGCGGGGAGCTGTTTTTT CASSQGAGVSGELFF . TRBJ2-2 15 TRBV28 TRBD1
TGTGCCAGCAGCCATTCGGGACAGGGGTTCAACGAGCAGTACTTC CASSHSGQGFNEQYF few TRBJ2-7 15 TRBV7-2 TRBD1
TGTGCCAGCAGCGGGACAGCTGGAAACACCATATATTTT CASSGTAGNTIYF . TRBJ1-3 13 TRBV5-6 TRBD1
TGTGCCAGCAGTGAAGCGCCGGGCAGGCAAGGAGCTTTCTTT CASSEAPGRQGAFF . TRBJ1-1 14 TRBV6-1 .
TGCGCCAGCAGCCAAGACCCCAACTCTGGAAACACCATATATTTT CASSQDPNSGNTIYF . TRBJ1-3 15 TRBV4-1 .
TGTGCCAGTACTCATGAGTATACAGGGAGCTCCTACAATGAGCAGTTCTTC CASTHEYTGSSYNEQFF . TRBJ2-1 17 TRBV19 .
TGTGCCAGCAGCTCCCAGGGGGACACTGAAGCTTTCTTT CASSSQGDTEAFF . TRBJ1-1 13 TRBV7-9 TRBD1
TGCGCCAGCAGCCCCTCCACAGGAGCGTTTAATGAAAAACTGTTTTTT CASSPSTGAFNEKLFF . TRBJ1-4 16 TRBV5-1 .
TGTGCCAGCAGTTTATTGCCAAACATCTACGAGCAGTACTTC CASSLLPNIYEQYF . TRBJ2-7 14 TRBV6-5 .
TGTGCCAGCAAGGTGGCTGGGGCCAACGTCCTGACTTTC CASKVAGANVLTF . TRBJ2-6 13 TRBV28 .
TGTGCCAGCAGCAGCGGGACTAGCCAAGTCAATGAGCAGTTCTTC CASSSGTSQVNEQFF . TRBJ2-1 15 TRBV5-5 TRBD2
TGTGCCAGCAGTTTTGGCGGGACGAGCTCCTACGAGCAGTACTTC CASSFGGTSSYEQYF . TRBJ2-7 15 TRBV28 .
TGTGCCAGCAGTCTCCCGGGTGGTAGCGGGAGCCGGTTCTTC CASSLPGGSGSRFF many TRBJ2-1 14 TRBV28 TRBD2
TGTGCCAGCAGCTTAGAGTTCAGGGCAGGAGGCTACACCTTC CASSLEFRAGGYTF once TRBJ1-2 14 TRBV11-2 .
TGTGCCAGCAGCTCCGGGGGCGCCGCCTACAATGAGCAGTTCTTC CASSSGGAAYNEQFF . TRBJ2-1 15 TRBV7-3 .
TGTGCCAGCAGCTTTGGAGGGGAGAGCTCCTACGAGCAGTACTTC CASSFGGESSYEQYF . TRBJ2-7 15 TRBV7-3 .
TGCGCCAGCAGCCGCCAGACTAGCGTTTACACCGGGGAGCTGTTTTTT CASSRQTSVYTGELFF . TRBJ2-2 16 TRBV4-1 TRBD2
TGCGCCAGCAGCTCCGGGGAGGCCAAAAACATTCAGTACTTC CASSSGEAKNIQYF . TRBJ2-4 14 TRBV5-1 .
TGTGCCAGCAGTTTATCGGGCAATGAGCAGCTCTTC CASSLSGNEQLF . TRBJ2-1 12 TRBV27 .
TGTGCCAGCAGCAACCGGCCCCCCTCTGGAAACACCATATATTTT CASSNRPPSGNTIYF . TRBJ1-3 15 TRBV21-1 .
TGTGCCAGCAGCGTATACCTGGGGACAACCGGGGAGCTGTTTTTT CASSVYLGTTGELFF once TRBJ2-2 15 TRBV7-2 .
TGTGCCAGCAGCTTAAAGCCTCTCACCTTGAACACTGAAGCTTTCTTT CASSLKPLTLNTEAFF few TRBJ1-1 16 TRBV7-2 .
TGTGTCAGAAGCTTAGGGGCTAGCGGGGGGGAAGAGACCCAGTACTTC CVRSLGASGGEETQYF . TRBJ2-5 16 TRBV7-5 .
TGTGCCTGGAGTGTACAAGGGGTAGGATTTTCTAGCAATCAGCCCCAGCATTTT CAWSVQGVGFSSNQPQHF . TRBJ1-5 18 TRBV30 .
TGTGCCAGCAGCTTAGGGATCGCTAGGAATGAGCAGTTCTTC CASSLGIARNEQFF . TRBJ2-1 14 TRBV7-6 .
TGTGCCAGTAGTATAGATCTGGGGACGGATAAGCAGTTCTTC CASSIDLGTDKQFF . TRBJ2-1 14 TRBV19 .
TGTGCCAGCAGCGCCCGGACAGGGGGCGCGGCAGATACGCAGTATTTT CASSARTGGAADTQYF . TRBJ2-3 16 TRBV9 TRBD1